The rows below give T cell receptor beta chains drawn from one sample of a study of PD-1 blockade in classical Hodgkin lymphoma. The table came from immunoSEQ multiplex PCR; TCRdb's copy has only in-frame clones and leaves some out. The sample contains some 17,000 clones, around four fifths of which appear only once. Material: CD4+ T cells from blood, obtained at baseline. The receptors stem from a human donor with classical Hodgkin lymphoma. CDR3s leave out the opening cysteine and the closing phenylalanine or tryptophan. The D gene is left open where the match is weak. Not every row has a clone size; where given, it reads once, few, many or a size class.

v_call	j_call	clone_size	d_call	cdr3_aa
TRBV6-6	TRBJ1-5	-	-	ASSWDIGNQPQH
TRBV27	TRBJ1-3	once	-	ASSLTYSGNTIY
TRBV6-1	TRBJ2-7	-	TRBD1	ASSEGRTGGYEQY
TRBV5-1	TRBJ2-4	-	-	ASSLAGYIQY
TRBV18	TRBJ1-2	-	-	ASSPAAEGYT
TRBV29-1	TRBJ1-5	-	-	SVEPGSNQPQH
TRBV12-1	TRBJ2-1	-	-	ASSPRDRGDEQF
TRBV7-7	TRBJ2-2	-	-	ASSLALTANTGELF
TRBV6-6	TRBJ1-1	-	TRBD1	ASRTGQENTEAF
TRBV6-6	TRBJ2-3	-	TRBD2	ASSASGSHGTQY
TRBV7-2	TRBJ2-1	-	-	ASSFHLIPNEQF
TRBV10-3	TRBJ2-3	-	-	ATAEDTQY
TRBV6-1	TRBJ2-5	-	-	AAQWMPQETQY
TRBV7-2	TRBJ2-3	-	-	ASSLIVTHTQY
TRBV5-6	TRBJ1-2	-	TRBD1	ASSRDRNYGYT
TRBV5-4	TRBJ1-2	few	-	ASSLQPPANYGYT
TRBV5-7	TRBJ1-1	-	-	ASVPRQLTLNTEAF
TRBV6-5	TRBJ2-7	-	-	ATRTDSYEQY
TRBV7-2	TRBJ2-5	-	-	ASSLWARTSQETQY
TRBV11-2	TRBJ1-1	-	-	ASSLISSSRNTEAF
TRBV11-2	TRBJ2-7	-	TRBD2	ASSLGISGREQY
TRBV18	TRBJ2-1	-	-	ASSRAGGHNEQF
TRBV5-1	TRBJ1-1	once	-	ASSSGGTLSNTEAF
TRBV28	TRBJ1-1	once	-	ASSLQAMNTEAF
TRBV25-1	TRBJ2-5	few	-	ASSAGQETQY
TRBV19	TRBJ2-6	-	-	ASSDPGAGANVLT
TRBV5-1	TRBJ1-4	-	-	ASRRGNEKLF
TRBV5-4	TRBJ1-1	-	TRBD1	ASSPYRDRVRTEAF
TRBV4-3	TRBJ1-5	-	-	ASSQDFVGLQPQH
TRBV25-1	TRBJ2-5	-	TRBD2	ASSDAGGRETQY
TRBV18	TRBJ2-1	-	-	ASSALANIFYNEQF
TRBV7-2	TRBJ1-2	-	-	ASSLNGQVNYGYT
TRBV7-8	TRBJ2-7	-	TRBD1	ASSSSLTGDMYEQY
TRBV29-1	TRBJ2-3	-	-	SVPRGVSISTDTQY
TRBV7-8	TRBJ2-1	-	TRBD2	ASSLAGLAVYNEQF
TRBV6-5	TRBJ2-7	-	TRBD1	ASNLRGQGVGEQY
TRBV18	TRBJ1-1	few	-	ASSLTGSVTEAF
TRBV6-5	TRBJ1-5	-	-	ASSTDRGDQPQH
TRBV12-5	TRBJ1-1	-	-	ASGLAGTEAF
TRBV9	TRBJ2-7	-	-	ASSDFPGPTYEQY
TRBV6-5	TRBJ1-5	-	-	ASSLRGDQPQH
TRBV19	TRBJ1-1	few	TRBD1	ATGQGRVNTEAF
TRBV7-9	TRBJ2-1	-	-	ASSLGWGAENYEQF
TRBV2	TRBJ1-5	-	-	ASSGNGGGYQPQH
TRBV7-2	TRBJ2-7	-	-	ASSSPFIATYEQY